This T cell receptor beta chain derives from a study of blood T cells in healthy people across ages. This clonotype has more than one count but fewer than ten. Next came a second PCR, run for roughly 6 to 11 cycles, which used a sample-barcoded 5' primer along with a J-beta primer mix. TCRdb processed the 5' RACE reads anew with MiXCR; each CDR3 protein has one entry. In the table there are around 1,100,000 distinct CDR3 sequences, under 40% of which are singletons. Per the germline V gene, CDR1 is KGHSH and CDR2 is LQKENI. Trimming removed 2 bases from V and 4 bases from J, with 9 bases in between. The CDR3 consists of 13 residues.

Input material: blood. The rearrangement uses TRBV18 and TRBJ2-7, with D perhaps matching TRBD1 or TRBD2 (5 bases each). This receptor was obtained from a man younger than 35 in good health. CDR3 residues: CASSPGGKYEQYF. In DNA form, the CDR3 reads TGTGCCAGCTCACCAGGGGGTAAATACGAGCAGTACTTC.